The rows below give T cell receptor beta chains drawn from one sample of a study of graft-versus-host responses after intestinal transplantation. These receptors have no identified antigens. Assay used: immunoSEQ multiplex PCR; TCRdb lists only in-frame clones, some missing. The table records some 79,000 clones, approximately 91% of them present only once. Material: unstimulated CD4+ T cells sorted from spleen or lymph node cells, obtained before intestinal transplant. These receptors all stem from a human donor who received an intestinal transplant. CDR3s leave out the opening cysteine and the closing phenylalanine or tryptophan. Only some rows state a clone size, as once, few, many or a class for expanded clones.

-,TRBV11-2,TRBJ2-5,ASSSQETQY
-,TRBV5-6,TRBJ1-1,ASSLSGFMNTEAF
-,TRBV10-3,TRBJ2-1,AISESSRTRLREQF
-,TRBV20-1,TRBJ1-1,SARRTEAF
few,TRBV10-3,TRBJ1-5,AISTTGGSQPQH
-,TRBV19,TRBJ1-1,ASSIDRALPGAF
-,TRBV4-2,TRBJ1-1,ASSQDPALDRGPIGAF
-,TRBV30,TRBJ2-7,AWTPQRGLYEQY
-,TRBV30,TRBJ2-6,AWSLRVPGQGRWTGANVLT
few,TRBV4-1,TRBJ2-4,ASSQSTGETLIAKNIQY
-,TRBV6-5,TRBJ2-7,ASRRYREGDYEQY
-,TRBV11-3,TRBJ2-1,ASSLDRQGYNEQF
-,TRBV19,TRBJ1-5,ASSIEPRGNQPQH
-,TRBV2,TRBJ1-2,ASSEYAEYYGYT
-,TRBV27,TRBJ2-2,ASSFDRFRELF
-,TRBV30,TRBJ2-7,AWSASSYEQY
-,TRBV29-1,TRBJ1-2,SVGGGPNYGYT
-,TRBV28,TRBJ1-5,ASSYYNRVNQPQH
-,TRBV6-1,TRBJ1-5,ASNRINQPQH
-,TRBV30,TRBJ2-2,AGNRGATGELF
-,TRBV7-3,TRBJ2-1,ASSLNGRGGASNEQF
few,TRBV19,TRBJ1-1,ASSTGDPMNTEAF
-,TRBV19,TRBJ1-5,ASSIGRPGNDQPQH
-,TRBV21-1,TRBJ1-2,APFQGDKPPNYGYT
-,TRBV5-4,TRBJ1-2,ASSFKDKGIEGYT
-,TRBV6-1,TRBJ2-7,ASSPTSGRAREQY
-,TRBV18,TRBJ1-2,ASSPRQGEGYGYT